One and the same sample provided the 27 T cell receptor beta chains below, sequenced in a study of T cell responses to AZD1222 COVID-19 vaccine. TCRdb keeps only in-frame clones here, not all; method: immunoSEQ multiplex PCR. The table shows 100,000 to 150,000 clones, with 90% occurring only once. The material was peripheral blood, obtained on day 0 of AZD1222 vaccination. Every receptor here comes from an adult in good health.

The chain couples TRBV6-2 or TRBV6-3 to TRBJ1-1; D is uncertain. The CDR3 length is 12 residues. Germline V gives CDR1 MNHEY, CDR2 SVGEGT. V was pared by 5 bases and J by 7 bases, with 11 bases between. CDR3 sequence: CASSQFRREAFF. CDR3 DNA: TGTGCCAGCAGTCAATTTAGACGTGAAGCTTTCTTT.

The chain joins TRBV30 to TRBJ2-2; no clear D gene. Germline lookup yields CDR1 GTSNPN and CDR2 SVGIG (reference sequence). Trimming left V 1 base short and J 6 bases short, with 3 bases between. CDR3 length equals 11 residues. The CDR3 DNA follows: TGTGCCTGGAGTGGAGCCGGGGAGCTGTTTTTT. Translating gives CAWSGAGELFF.

In its sample, this clone was seen once. The chain links TRBV28 to TRBJ1-1; no clear D. The germline gives CDR1 MDHEN, CDR2 SYDVKM. With 6 bases removed from V and 1 base from J, the gap between germline ends came to 6 bases. The CDR3 spans 12 residues. DNA for the CDR3: TGTGCCAGCAGACGACGGAACACTGAAGCTTTCTTT. Amino acids: CASRRRNTEAFF.

The chain is built from TRBV7-3 and TRBJ2-7; D is tentatively TRBD1 or TRBD2 (5 bases each). The CDR3 is 13 amino acids. Trimming took off 6 bases at V and 4 bases at J, with 13 bases between the two ends. Germline CDR1 and CDR2: SGHTA and FQGTGA. The CDR3 spells CASRPPGPYEQYF. The CDR3 nucleotides are TGTGCCAGCAGGCCTCCGGGACCTTACGAGCAGTACTTC.

CDR3 sequence reads: CASSLFRPGNNQPQHF. DNA of the CDR3: TGTGCCAGCAGCTTATTCAGGCCCGGGAACAATCAGCCCCAGCATTTT. The chain is built from TRBV7-6 and TRBJ1-5, with D unclear. The V gene's germline CDR1 is SGHVS and CDR2 FNYEAQ. CDR3 length equals 16 residues. The germline V and J ends were trimmed by 2 bases and 3 bases, with 14 bases remaining between them. The entire variable domain, with the rest obtained from reference TRBV7-6 and TRBJ1-5, is as follows: GAGVSQSPRYKVTKRGQDVALRCDPISGHVSLYWYRQALGQGPEFLTYFNYEAQQDKSGLPNDRFSAERPEGSISTLTIQRTEQRDSAMYRCASSLFRPGNNQPQHFGDGTRLSIL.

This clone has just one count. The chain is built from TRBV13 and TRBJ2-2, with a tentative D call TRBD2 (6 bases). V was shortened by 0 bases and J by 2 bases, with 10 bases between the two germline ends. Germline V CDR1 and CDR2: PRHDT, FYEKMQ (reference sequence). This CDR3 region has 16 residues. CDR3 nucleotide sequence: TGTGCCAGCAGCTTAGGCGTTAGCGGAAACACCGGGGAGCTGTTTTTT. Protein product: CASSLGVSGNTGELFF.

This sequence joins TRBV7-9 and TRBJ2-5, with 10 bases identical to TRBD1. J was trimmed by 3 bases and V by 6 bases; bases with no gene match: 7. The germline CDR1 and CDR2 sequences are SEHNR and FQNEAQ (reference sequence). CDR3 size: 15 residues. The CDR3 spells CASRPPGTGEETQYF. DNA of the CDR3: TGTGCCAGCAGGCCACCTGGGACAGGGGAAGAGACCCAGTACTTC.

V gene TRBV5-4 combines with J gene TRBJ1-2, with D perhaps matching TRBD1 (6 bases). V lost 0 bases, J lost 4 bases, and 10 bases lay in between. Germline values: CDR1 SGHNT, CDR2 YYREEE (reference sequence). The CDR3 covers 14 residues. CDR3 sequence reads: CASSLEGGPYGYTF. In DNA form, the CDR3 reads TGTGCCAGCAGCTTGGAGGGGGGCCCCTATGGCTACACCTTC.

The chain couples TRBV4-3 to TRBJ1-1; tentatively, D is TRBD1 (5 bases). CDR1 is LGHNA, CDR2 YSLEER, per germline. The V gene lost 5 bases and the J gene lost 4 bases, with 14 bases spanning the gap. The CDR3 has 14 residues. Here the CDR3 DNA reads TGCGCCAGCAGCTCCACGGGGGGGGGCACTGAAGCTTTCTTT. This codes for CASSSTGGGTEAFF.

The V and J genes are TRBV10-1 and TRBJ2-7, with D unclear. Germline loops: CDR1 WNHNN, CDR2 SYGVQD (reference sequence). V was pared by 3 bases and J by 6 bases, with 9 bases between. The CDR3 totals 12 residues. CDR3 residues: CASSDPAGEQYF. DNA of the CDR3: TGCGCCAGCAGTGATCCGGCCGGCGAGCAGTACTTC.

The chain carries TRBV5-4 and TRBJ1-1; TRBD1 aligns across 7 bases. The CDR3 has 12 amino acids. Per the germline V gene, CDR1 is SGHNT and CDR2 is YYREEE (reference sequence). V lost 5 bases to trimming and J lost 4 bases; unmatched junction nucleotides: 2. As DNA, the CDR3 is TGTGCCAGCAGAGGGGGCATCACTGAAGCTTTCTTT. Translating it yields CASRGGITEAFF. The full variable domain, in which reference TRBV5-4 and TRBJ1-1 provide the parts outside the CDR3, is ETGVTQSPTHLIKTRGQQVTLRCSSQSGHNTVSWYQQALGQGPQFIFQYYREEENGRGNFPPRFSGLQFPNYSSELNVNALELDDSALYLCASRGGITEAFFGQGTRLTVV.

The V and J genes are TRBV20-1 and TRBJ1-1; a weak D match, TRBD1 (6 bases). The CDR3 length is 14 residues. CDR1 and CDR2 from the germline V gene are DFQATT and SNEGSKA (reference sequence). V was clipped by 3 bases and J by 4 bases, with 15 bases between them. CDR3 in amino acids: CSASSNGGSTEAFF. CDR3 nucleotide sequence: TGCAGTGCTAGTTCCAACGGGGGCAGCACTGAAGCTTTCTTT.

The chain uses TRBV27 and TRBJ1-4, with TRBD1 identical over 7 bases. The CDR3 totals 17 residues. CDR1 is MNHEY, CDR2 SMNVEV, per germline (reference sequence). After removal of 6 bases from V and 1 base from J, the junction contained 11 bases not matched to a gene. Here the CDR3 reads CASRREQGLGTNEKLFF. The CDR3 nucleotides are TGTGCCAGCAGGAGGGAACAGGGGTTAGGAACTAATGAAAAACTGTTTTTT.

In DNA form, the CDR3 reads TGTGCCAGCAGTTTGGGACAGGGACTTAGCAATCAGCCCCAGCATTTT. This translates into CASSLGQGLSNQPQHF. The chain uses TRBV7-9 and TRBJ1-5, with TRBD1 matching 9 bases. The CDR3 sequence is 16 residues long. V lost 6 bases to trimming and J lost 0 bases; unmatched junction nucleotides: 6. Looked up from germline, CDR1 is SEHNR and CDR2 is FQNEAQ (reference sequence).

The chain employs TRBV21-1 and TRBJ2-1; TRBD1 is the table's D call and was not checked against the DNA. TRBV21-1 is a pseudogene locus. The CDR3 extends over 16 amino acids. CDR3 residues: CASSKQGTGSYNEQFF. The CDR3 region has the DNA TGTGCCAGCAGCAAACAGGGGACAGGCTCCTACAATGAGCAGTTCTTC.

This chain joins TRBV7-2 and TRBJ1-5; D is ambiguous. This CDR3 contains 13 residues. Trimming stripped 3 bases from V and 8 bases from J, with 11 bases between. CDR1 SGHTA and CDR2 FQGNSA come from the germline V gene. The CDR3 coding sequence is TGTGCCAGCAGCTTTAGTGACGGTGAGCCCCAGCATTTT. It encodes CASSFSDGEPQHF.

V gene TRBV27 combines with J gene TRBJ1-4, with no clear D. Trimming took 2 bases from V and 0 from J, leaving 10 bases between them. The germline CDR1 and CDR2 sequences are MNHEY and SMNVEV (reference sequence). The CDR3 is 16 amino acids. The CDR3 nucleotides read TGTGCCAGCAGTTTAGCCTCAGGTTCAACTAATGAAAAACTGTTTTTT. Amino acid sequence: CASSLASGSTNEKLFF.

This clone appeared a single time. This CDR3 reads CASSSHTSGRIEPQHF. The CDR3 region has the DNA TGTGCCAGCAGTTCACATACCTCTGGGAGGATAGAGCCCCAGCATTTT. The rearrangement uses TRBV28 and TRBJ1-5; unclear D gene. The CDR3 totals 16 residues. V shed 4 bases and J shed 8 bases, with 21 bases lying between them. Germline V gene data show CDR1 as MDHEN and CDR2 as SYDVKM.

This chain uses TRBV20-1 with TRBJ2-7, with D tentatively TRBD1 or TRBD2 (6 bases each). Germline V CDR1 and CDR2: DFQATT, SNEGSKA (reference sequence). The CDR3 has 12 residues. Trimming took 3 bases from V and 5 from J, leaving 11 bases between them. The CDR3 nucleotides read TGCAGTGCTAGTGTGGGGGGCCACGAGCAGTACTTC. This gives the protein CSASVGGHEQYF.

This clone occurred once. This chain connects TRBV28 to TRBJ2-7; D is unresolved. CDR1 and CDR2 (germline): MDHEN, SYDVKM. The CDR3 loop spans 12 amino acids. Trimming removed 5 bases at V and 3 bases at J, with 8 bases between. CDR3: CASSIMGYEQYF. The CDR3 coding sequence is TGTGCCAGCAGTATCATGGGCTACGAGCAGTACTTC.

This CDR3 is CATSRVAGSYNEQFF. CDR3 bases: TGTGCCACCAGCAGAGTAGCGGGGTCCTACAATGAGCAGTTCTTC. The V call is TRBV15, the J call TRBJ2-1; 8 nucleotides align to TRBD2. Germline CDR1 reads LNHNV; CDR2 reads YYDKDF (reference sequence). J gave up 1 base and V 1 base, and 0 bases lay outside the gene matches. The CDR3 has 15 amino acids.

The chain links TRBV9 to TRBJ2-1; the match to TRBD2 covers 15 bases. Unmatched junction bases numbered 8, after V lost 4 bases and J lost 6 bases. The CDR3 sequence is 17 residues long. In germline, CDR1 is SGDLS, CDR2 YYNGEE. CDR3 nucleotides: TGTGCCAGCAGCCTTTGGACTAGCGGGGGGGCCGTCAATGAGCAGTTCTTC. This codes for CASSLWTSGGAVNEQFF. Complete variable domain (other parts from reference TRBV9 and TRBJ2-1): DSGVTQTPKHLITATGQRVTLRCSPRSGDLSVYWYQQSLDQGLQFLIQYYNGEERAKGNILERFSAQQFPDLHSELNLSSLELGDSALYFCASSLWTSGGAVNEQFFGPGTRLTVL.

The rearrangement uses TRBV3-1 (or the pseudogene TRBV3-2) and TRBJ2-5; TRBD2 is a possible D gene (6 bases). The CDR3 extends over 16 amino acids. V was shortened by 0 bases and J by 2 bases, with 13 bases between the two germline ends. Germline V gene sequence: CDR1 LGHDT, CDR2 YNNKEL (reference sequence). CDR3 sequence reads: CASSQDPGLLQETQYF. DNA for the CDR3: TGTGCCAGCAGCCAAGATCCTGGACTACTACAAGAGACCCAGTACTTC.

The gene calls are TRBV10-3 and TRBJ2-7; possibly TRBD2 for D (6 bases). The CDR3 has 15 amino acids. The germline gives CDR1 ENHRY, CDR2 SYGVKD. V dropped 6 bases and J dropped 1 base, with 16 bases sitting between them. CDR3 nucleotide sequence: TGTGCCATCAGGGAGGGCAGTTTCGGATCCTACGAGCAGTACTTC. As protein: CAIREGSFGSYEQYF.

The chain couples TRBV5-1 to TRBJ2-2; weak D call: TRBD2 (6 bases). The CDR3 is 12 residues long. Germline values: CDR1 SGHRS, CDR2 YFSETQ. CDR3 nucleotides: TGCGCTTCCTGCGGGGCCACCGGGGAGCTGTTTTTT. As protein: CASCGATGELFF.

The chain recombines TRBV5-4 with TRBJ1-4; 9 bases map to TRBD1. Germline V gene sequence: CDR1 SGHNT, CDR2 YYREEE (reference sequence). With 1 base clipped from V and 8 bases from J, the junction kept 6 bases outside the gene matches. The CDR3 consists of 15 residues. In DNA form, the CDR3 reads TGTGCCAGCAGCTTGACAACAGGGGGCAGAGAAAAACTGTTTTTT. It yields the protein CASSLTTGGREKLFF.

V gene TRBV7-9 combines with J gene TRBJ1-6; the match to TRBD1 covers 8 bases. The CDR3 is made up of 17 amino acids. The germline V gene has CDR1 SEHNR and CDR2 FQNEAQ (reference sequence). J gave up 8 bases and V 5 bases, and 14 bases lay outside the gene matches. The CDR3 spells CASSPEGRGRGHSPLHF. DNA for the CDR3: TGTGCCAGCAGCCCTGAGGGGAGGGGCAGGGGGCATTCACCCCTCCACTTT.